This T cell receptor beta chain was identified during a study of blood T cell repertoires in COVID-19. The overall study: Samples representing acute and convalescent COVID-19 were sourced from the United States, Italy and Spain. PBMCs, B-cell-depleted T cells, or T cells were the source of the cDNA or gDNA that made up the material.

The table came from immunoSEQ multiplex PCR; TCRdb's copy has only in-frame clones and leaves some out. The table includes fewer than 150,000 clones, over 80% detected once. Each recovered donor of Cohort 3 presented with two negative PCRs, clearance, or symptom resolution. This CDR3 has 15 amino acids. Trimming cost V 4 bases and J 0 bases; bases outside gene matches: 6. Per the germline V gene, CDR1 is SGDLS and CDR2 is YYNGEE. This chain joins TRBV9 and TRBJ1-2; 7 positions agree with TRBD1. The sequenced sample was PBMCs or T cells enriched from blood (not recorded which). This receptor was identified in a man aged 30 to 39 who had recovered from COVID-19. The CDR3 loop reads CASSYGTEPNYGYTF. The CDR3 coding sequence is TGTGCCAGCAGCTATGGGACAGAACCTAACTATGGCTACACCTTC.